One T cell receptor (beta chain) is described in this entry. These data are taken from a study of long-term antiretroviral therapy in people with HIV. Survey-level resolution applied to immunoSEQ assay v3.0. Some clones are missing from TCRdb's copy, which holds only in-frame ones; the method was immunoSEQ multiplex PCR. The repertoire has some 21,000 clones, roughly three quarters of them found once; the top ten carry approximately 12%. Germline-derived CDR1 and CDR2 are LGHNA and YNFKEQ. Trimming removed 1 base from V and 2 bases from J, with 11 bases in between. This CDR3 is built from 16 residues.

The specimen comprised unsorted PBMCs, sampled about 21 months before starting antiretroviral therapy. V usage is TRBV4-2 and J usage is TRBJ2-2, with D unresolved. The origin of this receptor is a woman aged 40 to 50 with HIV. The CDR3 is CASSQVIGKNTGELFF. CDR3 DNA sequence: TGTGCCAGCAGCCAAGTTATCGGAAAAAACACCGGGGAGCTGTTTTTT.